The clone carrying this T cell receptor beta chain showed up many times. The antigen remains unidentified. General study points: Tumor Treg TCRs overlapped most with tumor naive CD4+ cells. Tumor memory CD4+ T cell TCR gene usage was found to cluster with blood and lymph node memory CD4+ cells and with lymph node naive CD4+ cells.

Naive CD4+ T cells were purified with Tregs depleted by CD25. Full-length variable regions came from constant-region reverse primers plus semi-nested Nested Universal Primer A PCR. MiXCR was run by TCRdb on the 5' RACE reads, yielding one entry per CDR3 protein. This sample yields approximately 47,000 distinct CDR3 sequences, of which around a quarter are seen a single time; 2.1% belongs to the top ten. The source material was naive CD4+ T cells sorted from blood. The subset: naive CD4+ T cells, CD4+CD45RA+CD25-. The TCR was taken from a female donor with breast cancer.

CDR3 residues: CSARDRLALSSYNEQFF. The CDR3 region has the DNA TGCAGTGCTAGAGATCGGCTAGCGCTTAGCTCCTACAATGAGCAGTTCTTC. The gene calls are TRBV20-1 and TRBJ2-1; D perhaps matches TRBD2 (6 bases). Trimming removed 0 bases at V and 0 bases at J, with 15 bases between. Per germline, CDR1 DFQATT and CDR2 SNEGSKA (reference sequence). This CDR3 contains 17 residues.